This TCR beta chain was recorded in a study of T cells in Graves' hyperthyroidism and ophthalmopathy. Study-wide results and caveats: A model built on 13 V-J features separated ophthalmopathy from stable hyperthyroidism.

A Clinical Activity Score of at least 3, a NOSPECS grade of at least 4 and a duration under 3 months were recorded in the ophthalmopathy patients. Diagnosis rested on symptoms, serum thyroxine and TRAb, thyroid ultrasound, and orbital computed tomography. It was RNA transcripts that yielded the amplified TCR beta CDR3 regions. The HTBI primer set was used in a first-round RT-PCR of the TCR CDR3. TCRdb reprocessed the multiplex PCR reads via MiXCR and lists one record per CDR3 protein. Of a few hundred thousand distinct CDR3 sequences detected, around 15% appear once; the ten largest clones hold almost 35%. J gave up 5 bases and V 4 bases, and 8 bases lay outside the gene matches. Looked up from germline, CDR1 is SEHNR and CDR2 is FQNEAQ (reference sequence). The CDR3 contains 15 residues. This clonotype was recorded a few times. As yet, its antigen is unknown.

This TCR was sampled from a woman in her forties with Graves' ophthalmopathy. Sample: blood. The chain uses TRBV7-9 and TRBJ2-5; 9 nucleotides agree with TRBD1. In nucleotides, the CDR3 is TGTGCCAGCAGCTCGAGGTTGACAGGGGGGGAGACCCAGTACTTC. Amino acids: CASSSRLTGGETQYF.